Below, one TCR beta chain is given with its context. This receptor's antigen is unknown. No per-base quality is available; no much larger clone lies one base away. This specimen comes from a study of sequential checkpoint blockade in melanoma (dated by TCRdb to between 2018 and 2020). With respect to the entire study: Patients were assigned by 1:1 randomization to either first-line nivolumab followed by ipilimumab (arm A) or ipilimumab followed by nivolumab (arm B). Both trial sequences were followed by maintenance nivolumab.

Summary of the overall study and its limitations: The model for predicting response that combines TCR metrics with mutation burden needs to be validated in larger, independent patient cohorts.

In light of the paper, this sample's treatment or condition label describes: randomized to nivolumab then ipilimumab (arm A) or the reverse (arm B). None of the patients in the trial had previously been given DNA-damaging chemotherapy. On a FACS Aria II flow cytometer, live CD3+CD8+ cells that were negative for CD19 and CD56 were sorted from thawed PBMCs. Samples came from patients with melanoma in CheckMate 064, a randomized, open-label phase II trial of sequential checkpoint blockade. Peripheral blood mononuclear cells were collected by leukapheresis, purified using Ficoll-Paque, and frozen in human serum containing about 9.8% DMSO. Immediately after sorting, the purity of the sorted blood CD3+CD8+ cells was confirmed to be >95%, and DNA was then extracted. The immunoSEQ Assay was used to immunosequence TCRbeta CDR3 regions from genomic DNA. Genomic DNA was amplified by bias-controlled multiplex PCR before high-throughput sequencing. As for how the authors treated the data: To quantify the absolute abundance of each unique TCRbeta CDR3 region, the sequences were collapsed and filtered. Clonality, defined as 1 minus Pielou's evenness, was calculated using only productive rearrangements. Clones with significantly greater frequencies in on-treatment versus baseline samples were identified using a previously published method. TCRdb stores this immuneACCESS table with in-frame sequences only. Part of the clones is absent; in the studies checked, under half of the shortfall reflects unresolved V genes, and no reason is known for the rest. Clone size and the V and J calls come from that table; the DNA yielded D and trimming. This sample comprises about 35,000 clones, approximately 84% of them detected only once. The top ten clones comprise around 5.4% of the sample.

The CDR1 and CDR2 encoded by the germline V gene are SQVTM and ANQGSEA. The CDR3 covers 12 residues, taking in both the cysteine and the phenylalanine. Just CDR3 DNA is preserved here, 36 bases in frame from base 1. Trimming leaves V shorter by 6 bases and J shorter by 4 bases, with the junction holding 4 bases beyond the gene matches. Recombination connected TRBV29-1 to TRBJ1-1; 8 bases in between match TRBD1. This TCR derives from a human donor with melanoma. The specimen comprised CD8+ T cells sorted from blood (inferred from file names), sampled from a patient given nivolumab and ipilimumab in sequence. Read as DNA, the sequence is TGCAGCGTGGTGACAGGGGCCACTGAAGCTTTCTTT. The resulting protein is CSVVTGATEAFF.